The 25 T cell receptor beta chains below all came from one sample that was sequenced in a study of T cell repertoires in cytomegalovirus infection. Each CDR3 protein gets one entry after TCRdb re-called the reads with MiXCR. The sample consists of approximately 260,000 distinct CDR3 sequences, approximately 15% of them appearing once. Source material: CD8+ T cells from PBMCs. These TCRs come from a human donor in good health (CMV status not recorded). Some clones in this sample may be carry-over from other donors' samples.

The table lists this clonotype with many counts. J is TRBJ2-5 and V is TRBV7-9, with D possibly TRBD2 on 7 matching bases. The germline V gene encodes CDR1 SEHNR and CDR2 FQNEAQ (reference sequence). This CDR3 contains 16 residues. Trimming took 6 bases from V and 5 from J, leaving 22 bases between them. The CDR3 reads CASSEGGGGGLETQYF. In DNA, the CDR3 is TGTGCCAGCAGTGAAGGAGGCGGGGGCGGTTTGGAGACCCAGTACTTC.

The chain employs TRBV20-1 and TRBJ2-7; 12 nucleotides agree with TRBD2. This CDR3 comprises 17 residues. CDR1 is DFQATT, CDR2 SNEGSKA, per germline (reference sequence). The trim removed 2 bases at V and 4 bases at J, leaving 12 bases unmatched. The CDR3 reads CSARNPGLAGTTYEQYF. CDR3 bases: TGCAGTGCTAGAAATCCAGGACTAGCGGGGACGACTTACGAGCAGTACTTC.

This clonotype was observed at least ten times. V is TRBV6-5 and J is TRBJ2-5, with no clear D. CDR1 and CDR2 (germline): MNHEY, SVGAGI. CDR3 size: 15 residues. V was cut by 2 bases and J by 1 base, with 11 bases left in between. CDR3 protein: CASSYLARSQETQYF. In DNA form, the CDR3 reads TGTGCCAGCAGTTACCTGGCCAGGAGCCAAGAGACCCAGTACTTC.

This clonotype was counted at least ten times. The V gene is TRBV28, the J gene TRBJ2-1, with D possibly called TRBD1 or TRBD2 (6 bases each). This CDR3 has 15 residues. Germline V gives CDR1 MDHEN, CDR2 SYDVKM. V lost 8 bases and J lost 4, with 18 bases in between. Here the CDR3 reads CASGLFSGAYNEQFF. CDR3 in DNA: TGTGCCAGCGGGTTGTTTTCGGGGGCATACAATGAGCAGTTCTTC.

V and J are TRBV11-2 and TRBJ2-3; D possibly matches TRBD1 or TRBD2 (7 bases each). V shed 2 bases and J shed 2 bases, with 14 bases lying between them. The CDR3 is 16 residues long. Germline V gene data show CDR1 as SGHAT and CDR2 as FQNNGV. CDR3 in DNA: TGTGCCAGCAGCTTATCTCAGGGGGGGGACACAGATACGCAGTATTTT. This encodes CASSLSQGGDTDTQYF.

The chain carries TRBV18 and TRBJ2-3, with TRBD1 matching 7 bases. The CDR3 is 15 amino acids. V shed 6 bases and J 1 base; nucleotides not matched to a gene: 7. The germline V gene has CDR1 KGHSH and CDR2 LQKENI. The CDR3 protein is CASSLTTGGTDTQYF. DNA of the CDR3: TGTGCCAGCTCTCTAACCACAGGGGGCACAGATACGCAGTATTTT.

The J gene is TRBJ2-3, the V gene TRBV20-1; 11 positions agree with TRBD2. J lost 0 bases, V lost 7 bases, and 9 bases had no gene match. Looked up from germline, CDR1 is DFQATT and CDR2 is SNEGSKA (reference sequence). The CDR3 contains 16 residues. The CDR3 DNA follows: TGCAGTGGCGAACTAGCGGGGGTTACTAGCACAGATACGCAGTATTTT. Translated: CSGELAGVTSTDTQYF.

This clonotype was counted between two and nine times. The chain carries TRBV20-1 and TRBJ2-3; 16 positions match TRBD2. Germline values: CDR1 DFQATT, CDR2 SNEGSKA (reference sequence). CDR3 length: 20 residues. V was clipped by 6 bases and J by 2 bases; unmatched bases: 17. The CDR3 here is CSALGTSGGGRTHNTDTQYF. In DNA, the CDR3 is TGCAGTGCCCTCGGGACTAGCGGGGGGGGGCGGACCCACAACACAGATACGCAGTATTTT.

Ten or more counts support this clonotype. The chain uses TRBV5-5 and TRBJ2-1; 10 bases line up with TRBD1. Germline lookup yields CDR1 SGHKS and CDR2 YYEKEE (reference sequence). This CDR3 has 15 residues. The J segment lost 4 bases and the V segment lost 2 bases, leaving 3 bases of the junction unmatched. The CDR3 DNA follows: TGTGCCAGCAGCTTCCGGGACAGGGGATACAATGAGCAGTTCTTC. Its protein product is CASSFRDRGYNEQFF.

This chain uses TRBV20-1 with TRBJ2-1, with D hard to call. The ends were cut back, 3 bases at V and 1 base at J, with 13 bases in the middle. The CDR3 spans 15 residues. Germline loops: CDR1 DFQATT, CDR2 SNEGSKA (reference sequence). The CDR3 DNA reads as TGCAGTGCTAGTACTGGGTTTCCGTCCTACAATGAGCAGTTCTTC. This codes for CSASTGFPSYNEQFF.

The CDR3 sequence is CATSRDRASGNTGELFF. The CDR3, as DNA: TGTGCCACCAGCAGAGATAGGGCTAGCGGAAACACCGGGGAGCTGTTTTTT. This chain connects TRBV15 to TRBJ2-2; 7 bases match TRBD2. The CDR3 is 17 residues long. Losses at the gene ends were 0 bases for V and 2 bases for J; bases not matched to a gene: 6. Germline V gene lookup returns CDR1 LNHNV and CDR2 YYDKDF (reference sequence).

This clonotype was seen at least ten times. The chain joins TRBV7-3 to TRBJ1-1; 10 bases fit TRBD1. With V trimmed by 3 bases and J by 7 bases, 5 bases remained unmatched. From germline, CDR1 is SGHTA and CDR2 FQGTGA. The CDR3 runs 14 residues. This CDR3 is CASSLGTGAIEAFF. The DNA of the CDR3 is TGTGCCAGCAGCTTGGGGACAGGGGCTATTGAAGCTTTCTTT.

This clonotype came up many times. This chain joins TRBV20-1 and TRBJ1-2, with D possibly being TRBD1 (5 bases). Germline loops: CDR1 DFQATT, CDR2 SNEGSKA (reference sequence). The V gene lost 6 bases and the J gene lost 5 bases, with 19 bases spanning the gap. The CDR3 contains 14 residues. The CDR3 reads CSAPGDQGGYGYTF. CDR3 DNA: TGCAGTGCCCCAGGAGACCAGGGAGGATATGGCTACACCTTC.

This chain links TRBV6-5 with TRBJ2-1; D unclear. CDR1 MNHEY and CDR2 SVGAGI come from the germline V gene. The CDR3 sequence is 17 residues long. Trimming cost V 4 bases and J 0 bases, with 16 bases left between them. CDR3 bases: TGTGCCAGCAGTTTTACAGCCTTTTTCAGCTCCTACAATGAGCAGTTCTTC. Its protein is CASSFTAFFSSYNEQFF.

The V call is TRBV4-2, the J call TRBJ2-7; the D gene is possibly TRBD2 (5 bases). CDR1 and CDR2 (germline): LGHNA, YNFKEQ. V lost 0 bases, J lost 2 bases, and 14 bases lay in between. This CDR3 has 16 residues. Written as DNA, the CDR3 is TGTGCCAGCAGCCAAGAAGCGGCCGTGCAGACCTACGAGCAGTACTTC. Translation: CASSQEAAVQTYEQYF.

This sequence joins TRBV13 and TRBJ2-1, with 7 bases matching TRBD1. The CDR3 sequence is 19 residues long. Per germline, CDR1 PRHDT and CDR2 FYEKMQ (reference sequence). The V gene end was trimmed by 0 bases and the J gene end by 0 bases; junction bases not matched to a gene: 11. Here the CDR3 DNA reads TGTGCCAGCAGCTTAGGGACGACAGGGTTGGATATCTCCTACAATGAGCAGTTCTTC. Protein sequence: CASSLGTTGLDISYNEQFF.

This clonotype was detected only a few times. The chain has TRBV27 and TRBJ2-1; TRBD1 matches at 9 bases. Per the germline V gene, CDR1 is MNHEY and CDR2 is SMNVEV (reference sequence). The CDR3 covers 15 residues. V was pared by 6 bases and J by 7 bases, with 10 bases of the junction left unmatched. CDR3 bases: TGTGCCAGCAGCCCTGGACAGGGGATATTGAATGAGCAGTTCTTC. It encodes CASSPGQGILNEQFF.

As concerns this clonotype: A much larger clone sits a single nucleotide away, making a read error possible. V and J are TRBV12-3 or TRBV12-4 and TRBJ2-1; no reliable D call. Deletions cut 2 bases from V and 5 bases from J, with 10 bases between. This CDR3 region has 14 residues. CDR3 in DNA: TGTGCCAGCAGTTTAAAACAGATTCACAATGAGCAGTTCTTC. As protein: CASSLKQIHNEQFF.

V is TRBV19 and J is TRBJ1-1; no reliable D call. The CDR3 consists of 11 residues. Germline V gene data show CDR1 as LNHDA and CDR2 as SQIVND (reference sequence). Trimming cost V 11 bases and J 0 bases, with 7 bases left between them. The chain's CDR3 is CAVGMNTEAFF. In DNA form, the CDR3 reads TGTGCCGTGGGCATGAACACTGAAGCTTTCTTT.

This clonotype appeared many times. The rearrangement links TRBV7-2 to TRBJ1-4, with 8 bases fitting TRBD1. Germline lookup yields CDR1 SGHTA and CDR2 FQGNSA. Trimming cost V 3 bases and J 8 bases; bases outside gene matches: 8. The CDR3 covers 15 residues. The CDR3 DNA follows: TGTGCCAGCAGCTTGGGGTGGACAGGGCTCGAAAAACTGTTTTTT. The encoded protein is CASSLGWTGLEKLFF.

Ten or more counts support this clonotype. The chain couples TRBV11-2 to TRBJ2-3; tentatively, D is TRBD2 (6 bases). V was clipped by 5 bases and J by 5 bases, with 17 bases between them. The CDR3 extends over 15 amino acids. Germline CDR1 and CDR2: SGHAT and FQNNGV. For the CDR3, the DNA is TGTGCCAGCAGCCAATCCGGGACTGCGGGAGATACGCAGTATTTT. It yields the protein CASSQSGTAGDTQYF. Looking up the rest from reference TRBV11-2 and TRBJ2-3 gives the full variable domain: EAGVAQSPRYKIIEKRQSVAFWCNPISGHATLYWYQQILGQGPKLLIQFQNNGVVDDSQLPKDRFSAERLKGVDSTLKIQPAKLEDSAVYLCASSQSGTAGDTQYFGPGTRLTVL.

With regard to this clonotype: A read error may explain this, as a much larger clone is one base away. The chain links TRBV6-6 to TRBJ1-6; TRBD1 is a possible D gene (6 bases). Germline V lookup: CDR1 MNHNY, CDR2 SVGAGI (reference sequence). The CDR3 length is 16 residues. Trimming cost V 0 bases and J 10 bases, with 16 bases left between them. CDR3 amino acids: CASSYSLGRGFSPLHF. CDR3 DNA sequence: TGTGCCAGCAGTTACTCCTTGGGCAGGGGTTTCTCACCCCTCCACTTT.

This clonotype has just a few counts. This chain joins TRBV19 and TRBJ2-4; no clear D gene. From germline, CDR1 is LNHDA and CDR2 SQIVND (reference sequence). This CDR3 is built from 13 residues. The V end lost 2 bases, the J end lost 5 bases, and 7 bases lay between the germline ends. The CDR3 DNA sequence: TGTGCCAGTAGTATATGGGGTGAAAACATTCAGTACTTC. Protein: CASSIWGENIQYF.

This clonotype was observed a few times. V is TRBV19 and J is TRBJ2-3, with 9 bases identical to TRBD2. Germline-derived CDR1 and CDR2 are LNHDA and SQIVND (reference sequence). CDR3 length equals 15 residues. After removal of 5 bases from V and 0 bases from J, the junction contained 3 bases not matched to a gene. The DNA for the CDR3 is TGTGCCAGTAGTCCTAGCGGGGAAAGCACAGATACGCAGTATTTT. It is translated as CASSPSGESTDTQYF.

The rearrangement links TRBV27 to TRBJ2-6; tentatively, D is TRBD2 (5 bases). The V gene's germline CDR1 is MNHEY and CDR2 SMNVEV (reference sequence). The CDR3 has 15 amino acids. Trimming cost V 2 bases and J 1 base, with 6 bases left between them. This chain's CDR3 is CASSLRGSGANVLTF. In DNA form, the CDR3 reads TGTGCCAGCAGTTTACGGGGTTCTGGGGCCAACGTCCTGACTTTC.